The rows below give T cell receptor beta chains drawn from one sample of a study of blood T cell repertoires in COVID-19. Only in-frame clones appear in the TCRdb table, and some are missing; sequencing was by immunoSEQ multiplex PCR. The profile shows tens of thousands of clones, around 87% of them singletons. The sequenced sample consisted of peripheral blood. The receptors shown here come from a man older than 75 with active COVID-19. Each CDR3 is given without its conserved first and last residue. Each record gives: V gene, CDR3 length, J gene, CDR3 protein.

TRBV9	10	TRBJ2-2	ASSVAGGELF
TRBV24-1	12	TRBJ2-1	ATQGRVAGGEQF
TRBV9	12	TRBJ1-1	ASSVGTANTEAF
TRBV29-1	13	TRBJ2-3	SVGLRAETTDTQY
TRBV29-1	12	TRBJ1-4	SVLVQGKHEKLF
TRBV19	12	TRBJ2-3	ASQGTSGPDTQY
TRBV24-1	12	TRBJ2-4	ATIGKRAKNIQY
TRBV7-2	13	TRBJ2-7	ASTESRTSGYEQY
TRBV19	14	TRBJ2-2	ASSIKTSGSPGELF
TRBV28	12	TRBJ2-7	ASRSGTGPYEQY
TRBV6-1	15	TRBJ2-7	ASSVRGISGGIYEQY
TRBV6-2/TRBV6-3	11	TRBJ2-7	ASSYNRVYEQY
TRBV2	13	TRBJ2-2	ASSETGIHTGELF
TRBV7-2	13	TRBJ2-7	ASSLVGPGSYEQY
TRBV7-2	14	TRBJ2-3	ASSSSLAPTADTQY
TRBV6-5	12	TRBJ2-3	ASRTGTGTDTQY
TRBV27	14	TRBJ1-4	ASSFYRGPTNEKLF
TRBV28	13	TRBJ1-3	ASSLGGLSGNTIY
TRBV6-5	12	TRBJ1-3	ASSRQGAGNTIY
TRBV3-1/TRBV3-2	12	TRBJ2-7	ASSSGLASYEQY
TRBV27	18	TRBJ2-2	ASSLRGPLRTGGNTGELF
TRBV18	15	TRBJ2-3	ASSPPNLALSTDTQY
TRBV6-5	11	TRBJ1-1	ASTSVYGTEAF
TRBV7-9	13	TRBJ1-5	ASSLEQGSNQPQH
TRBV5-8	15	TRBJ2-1	ASSLELAGGTYNEQF
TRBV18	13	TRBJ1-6	ASSPPEGGTSPLH
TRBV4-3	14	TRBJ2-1	ASSQGWREQSNEQF
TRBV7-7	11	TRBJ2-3	ASSLAEGDTQY
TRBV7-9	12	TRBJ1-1	ASSGGTEGAEAF
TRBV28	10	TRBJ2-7	ASSLPGTRQY
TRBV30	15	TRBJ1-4	AWMTGTGAEVNEKLF
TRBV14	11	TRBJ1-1	ASSQVLGLEAF
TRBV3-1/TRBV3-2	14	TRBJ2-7	ASSQGLAGVSGEQY
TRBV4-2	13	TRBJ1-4	ASSQPGTEGRKLF
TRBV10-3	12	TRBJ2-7	AISEEKPPYEQY
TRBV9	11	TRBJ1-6	ASSATGNSPLH
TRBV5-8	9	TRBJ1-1	ASSHNTEAF
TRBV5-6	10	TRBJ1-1	ASSLAAGAAF
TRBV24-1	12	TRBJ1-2	ATSDAGQGYGYT
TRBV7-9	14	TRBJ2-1	ASSLAFASGSYEQF
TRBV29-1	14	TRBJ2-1	SVRRSTGSSYNEQF
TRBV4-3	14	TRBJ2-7	ASSQSAQGGGGEQY
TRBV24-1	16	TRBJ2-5	ATSDPLGLAGTQETQY
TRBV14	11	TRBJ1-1	ASSQAGSTEAF
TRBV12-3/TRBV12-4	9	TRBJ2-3	ASSSVDTQY
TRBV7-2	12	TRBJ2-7	ASSLVAQSYEQY